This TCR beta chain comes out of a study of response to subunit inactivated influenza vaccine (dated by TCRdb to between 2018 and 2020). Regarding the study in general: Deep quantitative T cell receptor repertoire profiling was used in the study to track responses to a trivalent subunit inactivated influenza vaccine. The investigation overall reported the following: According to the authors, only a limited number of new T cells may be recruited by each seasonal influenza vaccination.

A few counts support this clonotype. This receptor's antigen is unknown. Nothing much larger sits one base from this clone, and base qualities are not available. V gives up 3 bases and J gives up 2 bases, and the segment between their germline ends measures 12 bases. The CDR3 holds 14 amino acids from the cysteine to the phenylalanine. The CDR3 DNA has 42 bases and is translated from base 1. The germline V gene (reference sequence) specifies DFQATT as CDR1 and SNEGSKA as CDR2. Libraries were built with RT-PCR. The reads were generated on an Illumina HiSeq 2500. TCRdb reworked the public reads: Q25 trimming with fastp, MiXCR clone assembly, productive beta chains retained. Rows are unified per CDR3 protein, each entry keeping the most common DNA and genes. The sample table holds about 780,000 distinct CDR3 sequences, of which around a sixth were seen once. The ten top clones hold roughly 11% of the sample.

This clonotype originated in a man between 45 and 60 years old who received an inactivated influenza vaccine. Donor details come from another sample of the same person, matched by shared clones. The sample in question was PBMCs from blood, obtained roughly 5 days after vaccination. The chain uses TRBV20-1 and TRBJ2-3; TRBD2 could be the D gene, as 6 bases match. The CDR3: CSASNWGLTDTQYF. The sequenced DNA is TGCAGTGCTAGCAATTGGGGACTCACAGATACGCAGTATTTT.